These 11 T cell receptor beta chains were sequenced from one sample in a study of blood T cells in healthy people across ages. Using a J-beta primer mix together with a sample-barcoded 5' primer, a second PCR was run for roughly 6 to 12 cycles. Via MiXCR, TCRdb re-called the 5' RACE reads, giving one row per CDR3 protein. Of around 900,000 distinct CDR3 sequences listed, 29% were seen once; the top ten hold 17%. Sequenced: blood. These receptors came from a woman aged 80 or over in good health.

This clonotype occurred many times. This sequence joins TRBV12-3 or TRBV12-4 and TRBJ1-4, with TRBD1 as a possible D gene (6 bases). The CDR3 is 16 amino acids. The V end was cut by 1 base, the J end by 0 bases, with 9 bases between. The CDR3 nucleotides are TGTGCCAGCAGTTTAGGGGACACCCCAACTAATGAAAAACTGTTTTTT. Its translation is CASSLGDTPTNEKLFF.

V gene TRBV27 combines with J gene TRBJ1-6; D unclear. The CDR3 runs to 16 residues. Germline loops: CDR1 MNHEY, CDR2 SMNVEV (reference sequence). Trimming removed 6 bases at V and 5 bases at J, with 17 bases between. CDR3 residues: CASRTRWELNNSPLHF. The CDR3 DNA is TGTGCCAGCAGGACTCGTTGGGAGTTGAATAATTCACCCCTCCACTTT.

As to this clonotype: One junction end disagrees with the germline gene, perhaps due to a read error. This chain links TRBV7-2 with TRBJ2-6, with 7 bases matching TRBD1. This CDR3 spans 15 amino acids. Germline-derived CDR1 and CDR2 are SGHTA and FQGNSA. Here the CDR3 DNA reads TGTGCCAGCAGCCGACAGGGCTCTGGGGCCAACGTCCGGACTTTC. Its translation is CASSRQGSGANVRTF.

With respect to this clonotype: A much more abundant neighbour one base away suggests this may be a read error. This rearrangement joins TRBV7-2 to TRBJ2-1; 16 bases are a match to TRBD2. CDR3 length: 16 residues. The germline V gene encodes CDR1 SGHTA and CDR2 FQGNSA. J lost 12 bases, V lost 5 bases, and 10 bases had no gene match. The CDR3 is CASSAGTSGGADGQFF. The CDR3 bases are TGTGCCAGCAGCGCCGGGACTAGCGGGGGGGCCGATGGGCAGTTCTTC.

To note about this clonotype: A much bigger clone sits one base away, suggesting this may be a read error. V and J are TRBV7-8 and TRBJ2-5; the match to TRBD1 covers 8 bases. Germline CDR1 is SGHVS and CDR2 is FQNEAQ. There are 15 residues in the CDR3. The CDR3 DNA sequence: TGTGCCGGCAGCTTACTGCGGCAGGGGGCTCAAGAGCAGTACTTC. Encoded protein: CAGSLLRQGAQEQYF.

This clonotype was seen only a few times. The chain is built from TRBV21-1 and TRBJ1-2. TRBV21-1 is termed a pseudogene. There are 10 residues in the CDR3. CDR3 nucleotide sequence: TGTGCCAGCACCTCCCTGGGCTACACCTTC. It yields the protein CASTSLGYTF.

As for this clonotype: Just one base apart from a much larger clone, this may be a read error. This chain links TRBV29-1 with TRBJ2-3, with 12 bases matching TRBD2. Trimming cost V 5 bases and J 3 bases; bases outside gene matches: 3. The CDR3 totals 14 residues. The germline V gene has CDR1 SQVTM and CDR2 ANQGSEA. In nucleotides, the CDR3 is TGCAGCGTTCGGACTAGCGGGGCGACAGATACGCAGTATTTT. Its translation: CSVRTSGATDTQYF.

Remarks on this clonotype: A much larger clone differs by one base, so this may be a read error. This rearrangement joins TRBV6-5 to TRBJ2-7; D uncertain. Germline values: CDR1 MNHEY, CDR2 SVGAGI. The CDR3 consists of 14 residues. V was cut by 2 bases and J by 4 bases, with 12 bases left in between. CDR3 in DNA: TGTGCCAGCAGTTACGATACCGGCACTTACGAGCAGTACTTC. It codes for CASSYDTGTYEQYF.

This clonotype was counted only a few times. This chain links TRBV6-5 with TRBJ2-2; D assignment may be TRBD1 or TRBD2 (6 bases each). The CDR3 has 15 residues. Germline V lookup: CDR1 MNHEY, CDR2 SVGAGI. Trimming removed 7 bases from V and 6 bases from J, with 18 bases in between. CDR3 in amino acids: CASTPSGAGAGELFF. The CDR3 nucleotides read TGTGCCAGCACCCCGTCGGGGGCCGGGGCCGGGGAGCTGTTTTTT.

This clonotype was detected many times. The chain employs TRBV20-1 and TRBJ2-3; D uncertain. CDR1 and CDR2 from the germline V gene are DFQATT and SNEGSKA (reference sequence). The V and J ends lost 3 bases and 6 bases respectively, with 7 bases between them. The CDR3 is 11 amino acids. The CDR3, as DNA: TGCAGTGCTAGTCTGAGGGATACGCAGTATTTT. This sequence encodes CSASLRDTQYF.

This clonotype was observed many times. The J gene is TRBJ2-1, the V gene TRBV7-2; TRBD2 matches at 8 bases. The V gene's germline CDR1 is SGHTA and CDR2 FQGNSA. The CDR3 extends over 15 amino acids. The V gene end was trimmed by 11 bases and the J gene end by 1 base; junction bases not matched to a gene: 10. CDR3 protein: CALSGGLDSYNEQFF. The CDR3 coding sequence is TGTGCCCTAAGCGGGGGACTAGATTCCTACAATGAGCAGTTCTTC.